The present entry profiles one TCR beta chain with its context. This record comes from a study of blood T cell repertoires in COVID-19. Method: immunoSEQ multiplex PCR; TCRdb's copy keeps in-frame clones and lacks some. This table holds 150,000 to 200,000 clones, approximately 75% found once. Germline loops: CDR1 MNHEY, CDR2 SVGAGI. The CDR3 length is 15 residues. Trimming shortened V by 6 bases and J by 2 bases, and 14 bases separated the two germline ends. This receptor was identified in a human donor in a cohort sampled during active COVID-19. The specimen was peripheral blood. This rearrangement joins TRBV6-5 to TRBJ2-1, with D possibly matching TRBD1 (6 bases). CDR3 sequence: CASSYKGEPYNEQFF. The DNA for the CDR3 is TGTGCCAGCAGCTATAAGGGGGAGCCCTACAATGAGCAGTTCTTC.